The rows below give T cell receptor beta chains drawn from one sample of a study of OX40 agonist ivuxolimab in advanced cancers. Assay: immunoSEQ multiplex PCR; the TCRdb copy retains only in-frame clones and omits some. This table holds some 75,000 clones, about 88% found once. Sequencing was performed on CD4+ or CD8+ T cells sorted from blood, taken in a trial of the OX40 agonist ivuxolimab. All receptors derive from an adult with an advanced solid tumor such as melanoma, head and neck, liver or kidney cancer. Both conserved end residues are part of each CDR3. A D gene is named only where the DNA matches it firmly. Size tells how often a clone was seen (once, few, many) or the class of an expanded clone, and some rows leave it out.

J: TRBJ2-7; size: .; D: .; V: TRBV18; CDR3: CASSTGTEPYEQYF; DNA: TGTGCCAGCTCGACCGGGACGGAACCCTACGAGCAGTACTTC
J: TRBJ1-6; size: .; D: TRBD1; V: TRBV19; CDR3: CASSARQGALNSPLHF; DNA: TGTGCCAGTAGTGCACGACAGGGGGCTCTGAATTCACCCCTCCACTTT
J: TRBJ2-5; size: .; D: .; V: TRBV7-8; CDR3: CASRRSGTIQETQYF; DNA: TGTGCCAGCAGGCGATCCGGGACCATTCAAGAGACCCAGTACTTC
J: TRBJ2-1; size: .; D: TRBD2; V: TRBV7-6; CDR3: CASSSGLAAYNEQFF; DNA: TGTGCCAGCAGCTCGGGACTAGCGGCCTACAATGAGCAGTTCTTC
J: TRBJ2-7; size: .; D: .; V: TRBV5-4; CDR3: CASSLDRAQQYF; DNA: TGTGCCAGCAGCTTGGACAGGGCTCAGCAGTACTTC
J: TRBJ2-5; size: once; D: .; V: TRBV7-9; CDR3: CASTGEGETQYF; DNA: TGTGCCAGCACCGGGGAAGGGGAGACCCAGTACTTC
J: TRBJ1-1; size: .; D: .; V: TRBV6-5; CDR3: CASSYKTPGSTEAFF; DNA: TGTGCCAGCAGTTATAAGACTCCGGGGAGCACTGAAGCTTTCTTT
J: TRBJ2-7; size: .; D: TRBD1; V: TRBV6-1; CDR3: CASSEYATGATSYEQYF; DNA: TGTGCCAGCAGTGAATATGCGACAGGGGCGACCTCCTACGAGCAGTACTTC
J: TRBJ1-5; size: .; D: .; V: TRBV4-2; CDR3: CASSQQGNQPQHF; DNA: TGTGCCAGCAGTCAACAGGGTAATCAGCCCCAGCATTTT
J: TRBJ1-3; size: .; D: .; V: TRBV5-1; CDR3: CASSLEGGSGNTIYF; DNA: TGCGCCAGCAGCTTAGAGGGGGGATCTGGAAACACCATATATTTT
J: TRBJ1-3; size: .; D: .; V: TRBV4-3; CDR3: CASSQEIGPLSSGNTIYF; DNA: TGCGCCAGCAGCCAAGAAATCGGACCGCTGAGCTCTGGAAACACCATATATTTT
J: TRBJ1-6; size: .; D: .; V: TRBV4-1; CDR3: CASRLVGRRVDSPLHF; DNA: TGCGCCAGCAGACTCGTAGGGCGCAGGGTCGACTCACCCCTCCACTTT
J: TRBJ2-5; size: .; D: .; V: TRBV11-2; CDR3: CASSKWDLYSGETQYF; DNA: TGTGCCAGCAGCAAATGGGACTTATACAGCGGGGAGACCCAGTACTTC
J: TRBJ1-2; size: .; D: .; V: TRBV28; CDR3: CASSLDDRWNYGYTF; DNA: TGTGCCAGCAGTTTGGATGACAGGTGGAACTATGGCTACACCTTC
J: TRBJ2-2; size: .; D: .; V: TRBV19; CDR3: CASSYPTGELFF; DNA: TGTGCCAGTAGTTACCCGACCGGGGAGCTGTTTTTT
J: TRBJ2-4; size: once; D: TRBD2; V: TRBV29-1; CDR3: CSVEGLLNIQYF; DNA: TGCAGCGTTGAGGGACTACTAAATATTCAGTACTTC
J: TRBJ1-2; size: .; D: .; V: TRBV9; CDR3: CASSAGPGLVDTF; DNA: TGTGCCAGCAGCGCGGGTCCTGGGCTAGTAGACACCTTC
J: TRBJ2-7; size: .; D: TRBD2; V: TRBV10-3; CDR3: CAISDPGLALYEQYF; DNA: TGTGCCATCAGTGATCCCGGACTAGCGCTCTACGAGCAGTACTTC
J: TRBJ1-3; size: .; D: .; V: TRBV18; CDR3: CASSYRADRFSGNTIYF; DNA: TGTGCCAGCTCGTACAGGGCCGACCGATTCTCTGGAAACACCATATATTTT
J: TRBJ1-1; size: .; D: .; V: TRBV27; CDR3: CASSTLPDSESFF; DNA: TGTGCCAGCAGTACACTTCCGGACAGCGAGTCTTTCTTT
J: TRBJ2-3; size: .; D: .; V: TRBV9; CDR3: CASSVEVKDTQYF; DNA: TGTGCCAGCAGTGTAGAAGTGAAAGATACGCAGTATTTT
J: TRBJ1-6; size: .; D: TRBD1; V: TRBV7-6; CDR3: CASSPTTGSNSPLHF; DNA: TGTGCCAGCAGCCCTACGACAGGGAGCAATTCACCCCTCCACTTT
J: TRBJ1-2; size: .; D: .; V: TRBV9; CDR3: CASSVDGQPIYGYTF; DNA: TGTGCCAGCAGCGTAGATGGACAGCCGATCTATGGCTACACCTTC
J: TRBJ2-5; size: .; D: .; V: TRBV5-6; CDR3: CASSLHSRGKETQYF; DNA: TGTGCCAGCAGCTTGCACTCGCGGGGTAAAGAGACCCAGTACTTC
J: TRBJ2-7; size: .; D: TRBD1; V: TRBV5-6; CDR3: CASTLRDSYYEQYF; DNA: TGTGCCAGCACCCTACGGGACAGCTACTACGAGCAGTACTTC
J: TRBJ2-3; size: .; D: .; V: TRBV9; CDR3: CASSAQIFTDTQYF; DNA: TGTGCCAGCAGCGCACAAATTTTCACAGATACGCAGTATTTT
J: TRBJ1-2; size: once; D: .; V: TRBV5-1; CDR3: CASSKHGSGGENGYTF; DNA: TGCGCCAGCAGCAAGCATGGATCGGGGGGAGAGAATGGCTACACCTTC
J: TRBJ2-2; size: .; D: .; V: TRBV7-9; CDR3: CASSLARGNTGELFF; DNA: TGTGCCAGCAGCTTAGCGCGGGGGAACACCGGGGAGCTGTTTTTT
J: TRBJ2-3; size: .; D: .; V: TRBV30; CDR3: CAWSASYEGTDTQYF; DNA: TGTGCCTGGAGTGCCTCCTATGAGGGGACAGATACGCAGTATTTT
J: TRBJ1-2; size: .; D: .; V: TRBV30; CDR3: CAWSATVYYGYTF; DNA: TGTGCCTGGAGTGCCACAGTGTACTATGGCTACACCTTC
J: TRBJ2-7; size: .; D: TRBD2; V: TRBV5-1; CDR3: CASSLREGNEQYF; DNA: TGCGCCAGCAGCTTACGGGAGGGGAACGAGCAGTACTTC
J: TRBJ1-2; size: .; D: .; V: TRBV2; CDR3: CASMAPGGYGYTF; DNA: TGTGCCAGCATGGCCCCGGGGGGCTATGGCTACACCTTC
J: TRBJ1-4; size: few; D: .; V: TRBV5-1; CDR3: CASSPTAEATNEKLFF; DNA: TGCGCCAGCAGCCCCACCGCGGAGGCAACTAATGAAAAACTGTTTTTT
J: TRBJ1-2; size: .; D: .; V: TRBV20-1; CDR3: CSGGGIYGYTF; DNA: TGCAGTGGTGGGGGCATCTATGGCTACACCTTC
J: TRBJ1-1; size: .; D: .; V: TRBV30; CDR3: CAWGTENTEAFF; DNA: TGTGCCTGGGGGACTGAGAACACTGAAGCTTTCTTT
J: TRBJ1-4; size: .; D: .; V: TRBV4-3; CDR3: CASSQVEVGGKLFF; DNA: TGCGCCAGCAGCCAAGTCGAAGTGGGGGGGAAACTGTTTTTT
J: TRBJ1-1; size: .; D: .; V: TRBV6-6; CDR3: CASKQGGGNTEAFF; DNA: TGTGCCAGTAAGCAGGGAGGAGGGAACACTGAAGCTTTCTTT
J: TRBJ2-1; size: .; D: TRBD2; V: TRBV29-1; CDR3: CSVGRELGSEQFF; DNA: TGCAGCGTTGGGCGGGAGTTGGGTAGTGAGCAGTTCTTC
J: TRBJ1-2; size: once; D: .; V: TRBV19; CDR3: CASSSTGDNYGYTF; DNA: TGTGCCAGTAGTAGTACAGGAGACAACTATGGCTACACCTTC
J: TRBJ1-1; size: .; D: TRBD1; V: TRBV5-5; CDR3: CASSLKGQGDGMNTEAFF; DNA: TGTGCCAGCAGCTTGAAGGGACAGGGGGACGGAATGAACACTGAAGCTTTCTTT
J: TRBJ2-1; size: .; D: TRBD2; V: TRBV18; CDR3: CASSWGTSGTGEQFF; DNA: TGTGCCAGCTCATGGGGGACTAGCGGGACCGGGGAGCAGTTCTTC